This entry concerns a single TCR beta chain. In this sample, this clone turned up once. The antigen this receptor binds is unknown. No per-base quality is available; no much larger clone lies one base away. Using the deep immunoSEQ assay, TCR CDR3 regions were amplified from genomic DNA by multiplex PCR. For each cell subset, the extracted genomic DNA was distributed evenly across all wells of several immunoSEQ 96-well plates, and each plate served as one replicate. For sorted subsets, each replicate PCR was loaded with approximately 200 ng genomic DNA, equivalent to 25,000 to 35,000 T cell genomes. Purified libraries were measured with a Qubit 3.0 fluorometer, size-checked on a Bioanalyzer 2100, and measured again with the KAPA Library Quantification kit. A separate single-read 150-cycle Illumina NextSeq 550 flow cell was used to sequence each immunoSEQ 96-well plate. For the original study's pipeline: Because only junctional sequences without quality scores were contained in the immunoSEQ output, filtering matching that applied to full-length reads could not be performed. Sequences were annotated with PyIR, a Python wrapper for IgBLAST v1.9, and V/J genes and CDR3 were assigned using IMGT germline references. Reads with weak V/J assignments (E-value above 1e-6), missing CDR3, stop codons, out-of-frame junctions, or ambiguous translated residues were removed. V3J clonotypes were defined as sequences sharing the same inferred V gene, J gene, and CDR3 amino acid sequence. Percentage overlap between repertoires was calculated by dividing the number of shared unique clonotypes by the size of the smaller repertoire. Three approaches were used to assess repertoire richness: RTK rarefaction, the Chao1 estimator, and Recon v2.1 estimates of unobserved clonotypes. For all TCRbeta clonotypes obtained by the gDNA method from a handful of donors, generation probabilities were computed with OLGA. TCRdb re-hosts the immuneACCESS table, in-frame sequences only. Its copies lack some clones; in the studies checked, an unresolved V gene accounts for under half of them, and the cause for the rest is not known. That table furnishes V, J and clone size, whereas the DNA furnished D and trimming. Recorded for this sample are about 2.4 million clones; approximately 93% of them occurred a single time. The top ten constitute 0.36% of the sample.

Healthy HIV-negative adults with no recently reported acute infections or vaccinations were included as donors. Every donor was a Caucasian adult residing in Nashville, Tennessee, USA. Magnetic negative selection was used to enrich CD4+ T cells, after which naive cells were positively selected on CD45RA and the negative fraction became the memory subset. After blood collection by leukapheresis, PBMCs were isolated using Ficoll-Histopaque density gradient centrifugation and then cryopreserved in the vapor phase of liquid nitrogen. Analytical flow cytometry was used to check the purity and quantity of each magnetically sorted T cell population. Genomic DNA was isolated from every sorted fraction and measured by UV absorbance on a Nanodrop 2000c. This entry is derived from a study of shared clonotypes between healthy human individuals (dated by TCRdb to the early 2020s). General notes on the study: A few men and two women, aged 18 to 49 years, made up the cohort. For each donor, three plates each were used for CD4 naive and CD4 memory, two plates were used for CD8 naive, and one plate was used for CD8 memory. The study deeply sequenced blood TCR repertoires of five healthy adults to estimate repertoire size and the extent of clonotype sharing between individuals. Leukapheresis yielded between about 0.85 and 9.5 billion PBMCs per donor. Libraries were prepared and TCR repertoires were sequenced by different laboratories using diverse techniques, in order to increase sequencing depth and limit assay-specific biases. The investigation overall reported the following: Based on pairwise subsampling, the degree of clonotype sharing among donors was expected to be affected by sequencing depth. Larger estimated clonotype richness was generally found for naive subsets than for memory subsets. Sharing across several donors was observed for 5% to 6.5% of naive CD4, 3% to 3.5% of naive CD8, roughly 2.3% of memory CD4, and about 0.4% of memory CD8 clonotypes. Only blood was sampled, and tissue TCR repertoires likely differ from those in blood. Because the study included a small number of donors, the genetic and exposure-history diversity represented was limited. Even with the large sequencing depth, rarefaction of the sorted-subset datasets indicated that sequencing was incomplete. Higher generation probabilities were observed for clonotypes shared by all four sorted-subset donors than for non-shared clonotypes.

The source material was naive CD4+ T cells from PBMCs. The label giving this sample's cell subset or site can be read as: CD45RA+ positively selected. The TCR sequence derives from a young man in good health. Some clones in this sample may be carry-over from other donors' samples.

The CDR3 in this case is CASSFPLAGTTDTQYF. The DNA is as follows: TGCGCCAGCAGCTTCCCTCTAGCGGGGACCACAGATACGCAGTATTTT. The V gene is TRBV5-1 and the J gene is TRBJ2-3; 9 bases in the middle match TRBD2. The germline V gene encodes CDR1 SGHRS and CDR2 YFSETQ. At the junction V is shortened by 2 bases and J by 2 bases; bases outside the gene matches: 6. Counted from cysteine to phenylalanine, this CDR3 has 16 amino acids. Here the CDR3 DNA is all that survives: 48 bases in frame from base 1.